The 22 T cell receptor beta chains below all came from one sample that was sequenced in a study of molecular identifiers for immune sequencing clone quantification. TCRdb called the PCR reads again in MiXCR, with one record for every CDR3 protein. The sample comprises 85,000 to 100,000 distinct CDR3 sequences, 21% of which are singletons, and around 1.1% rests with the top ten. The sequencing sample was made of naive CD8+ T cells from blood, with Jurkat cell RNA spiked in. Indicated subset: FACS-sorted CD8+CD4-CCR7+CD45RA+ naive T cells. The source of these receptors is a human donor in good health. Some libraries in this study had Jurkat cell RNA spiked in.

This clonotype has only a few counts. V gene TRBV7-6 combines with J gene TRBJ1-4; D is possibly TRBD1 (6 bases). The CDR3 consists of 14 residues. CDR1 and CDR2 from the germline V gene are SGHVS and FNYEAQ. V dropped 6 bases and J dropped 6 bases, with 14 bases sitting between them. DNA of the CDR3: TGTGCCAGCAGAATACAGGGTGGGGATGAAAAACTGTTTTTT. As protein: CASRIQGGDEKLFF.

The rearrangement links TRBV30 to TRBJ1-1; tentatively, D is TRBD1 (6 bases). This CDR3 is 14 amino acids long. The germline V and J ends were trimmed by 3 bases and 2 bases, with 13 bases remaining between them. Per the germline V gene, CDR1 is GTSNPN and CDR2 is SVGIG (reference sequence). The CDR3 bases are TGTGCCTGGAGCCTAGGGGGATTTAACACTGAAGCTTTCTTT. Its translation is CAWSLGGFNTEAFF.

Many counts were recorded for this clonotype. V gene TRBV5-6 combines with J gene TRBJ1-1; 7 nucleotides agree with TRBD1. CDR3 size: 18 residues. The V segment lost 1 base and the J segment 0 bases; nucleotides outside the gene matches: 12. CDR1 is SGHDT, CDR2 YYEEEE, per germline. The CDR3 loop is CASSLLTGTANMNTEAFF. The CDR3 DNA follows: TGTGCCAGCAGCTTGCTTACCGGGACAGCTAACATGAACACTGAAGCTTTCTTT.

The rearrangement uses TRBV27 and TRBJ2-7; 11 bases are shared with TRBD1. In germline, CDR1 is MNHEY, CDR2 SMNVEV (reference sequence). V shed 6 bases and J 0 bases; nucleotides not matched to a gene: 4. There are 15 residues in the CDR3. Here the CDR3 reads CASRGTGGSSYEQYF. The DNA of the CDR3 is TGTGCCAGCAGGGGGACAGGGGGTAGCTCCTACGAGCAGTACTTC.

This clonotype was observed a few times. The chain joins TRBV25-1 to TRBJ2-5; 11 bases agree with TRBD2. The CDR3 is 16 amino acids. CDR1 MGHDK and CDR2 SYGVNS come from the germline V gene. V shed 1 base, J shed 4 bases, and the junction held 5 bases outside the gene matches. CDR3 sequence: CASSESSLAGGETQYF. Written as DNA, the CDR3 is TGTGCCAGCAGTGAATCCAGCCTAGCGGGGGGAGAGACCCAGTACTTC.

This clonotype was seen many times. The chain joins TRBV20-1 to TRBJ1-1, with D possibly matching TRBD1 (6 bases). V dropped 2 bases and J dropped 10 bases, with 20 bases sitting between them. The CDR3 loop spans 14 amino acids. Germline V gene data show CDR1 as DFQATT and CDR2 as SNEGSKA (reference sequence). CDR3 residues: CSARLLDSPPRAFF. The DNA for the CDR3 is TGCAGTGCTAGATTGTTGGACAGTCCCCCCCGAGCTTTCTTT.

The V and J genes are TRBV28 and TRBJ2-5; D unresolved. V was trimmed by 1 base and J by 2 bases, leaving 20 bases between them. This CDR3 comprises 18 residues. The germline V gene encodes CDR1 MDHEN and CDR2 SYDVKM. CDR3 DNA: TGTGCCAGCAGTTTATATTTCAGTCCAAACAAAAGTCAAGAGACCCAGTACTTC. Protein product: CASSLYFSPNKSQETQYF. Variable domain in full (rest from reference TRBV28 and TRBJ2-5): DVKVTQSSRYLVKRTGEKVFLECVQDMDHENMFWYRQDPGLGLRLIYFSYDVKMKEKGDIPEGYSVSREKKERFSLILESASTNQTSMYLCASSLYFSPNKSQETQYFGPGTRLLVL.

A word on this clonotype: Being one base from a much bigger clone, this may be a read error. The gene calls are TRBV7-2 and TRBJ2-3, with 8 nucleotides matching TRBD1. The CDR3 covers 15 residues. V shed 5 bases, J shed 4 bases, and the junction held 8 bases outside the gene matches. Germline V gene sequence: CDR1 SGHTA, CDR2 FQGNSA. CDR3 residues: CASSPRTGHADTQYF. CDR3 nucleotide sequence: TGTGCCAGCAGCCCGCGGACAGGGCACGCAGATACGCAGTATTTT.

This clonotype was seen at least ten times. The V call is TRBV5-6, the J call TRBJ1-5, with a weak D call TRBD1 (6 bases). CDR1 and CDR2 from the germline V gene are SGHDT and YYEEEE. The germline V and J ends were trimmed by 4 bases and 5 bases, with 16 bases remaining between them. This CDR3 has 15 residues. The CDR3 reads CASSVWTADDQPQHF. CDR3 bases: TGTGCCAGCAGCGTATGGACAGCGGACGATCAGCCCCAGCATTTT.

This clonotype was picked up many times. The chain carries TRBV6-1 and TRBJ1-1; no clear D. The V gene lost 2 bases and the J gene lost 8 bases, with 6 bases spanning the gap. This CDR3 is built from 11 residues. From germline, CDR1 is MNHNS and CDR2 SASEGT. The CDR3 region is CASSELTEAFF. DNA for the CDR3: TGTGCCAGCAGTGAATTGACAGAAGCTTTCTTT.

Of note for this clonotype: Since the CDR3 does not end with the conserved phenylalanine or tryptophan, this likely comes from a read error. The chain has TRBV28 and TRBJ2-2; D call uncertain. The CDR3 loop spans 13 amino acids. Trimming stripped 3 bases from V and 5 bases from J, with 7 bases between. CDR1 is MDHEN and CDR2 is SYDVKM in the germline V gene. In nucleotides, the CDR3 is TGTGCCAGCAGTTTCGCGCGAACCGGGGAGCTGTTTTCT. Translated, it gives CASSFARTGELFS.

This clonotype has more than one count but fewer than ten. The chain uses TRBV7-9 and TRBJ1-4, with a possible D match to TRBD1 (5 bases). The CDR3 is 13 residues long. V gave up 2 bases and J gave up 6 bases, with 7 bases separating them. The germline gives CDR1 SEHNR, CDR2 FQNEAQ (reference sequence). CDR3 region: CASSLPGDEKLFF. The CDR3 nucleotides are TGTGCCAGCAGCTTACCGGGGGATGAAAAACTGTTTTTT.

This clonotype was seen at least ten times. The CDR3, as DNA: TGTGCCAGCAGCTCACCTACCGGGACAGGGGGTGAAAAACTGTTTTTT. It specifies CASSSPTGTGGEKLFF. This rearrangement joins TRBV5-4 to TRBJ1-4; TRBD1 matches at 11 bases. This CDR3 has 16 residues. The V and J ends lost 3 bases and 7 bases, in that order; junction bases with no gene match: 8. From germline, CDR1 is SGHNT and CDR2 YYREEE (reference sequence).

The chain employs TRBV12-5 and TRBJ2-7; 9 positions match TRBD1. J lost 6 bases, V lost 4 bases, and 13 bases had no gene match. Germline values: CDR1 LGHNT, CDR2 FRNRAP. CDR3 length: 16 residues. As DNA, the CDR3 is TGTGCTAGTGGTTGGGACAGGGTGGTCCTTGGAGGCGAGCAGTACTTC. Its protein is CASGWDRVVLGGEQYF. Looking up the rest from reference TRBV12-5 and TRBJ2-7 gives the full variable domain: DARVTQTPRHKVTEMGQEVTMRCQPILGHNTVFWYRQTMMQGLELLAYFRNRAPLDDSGMPKDRFSAEMPDATLATLKIQPSEPRDSAVYFCASGWDRVVLGGEQYFGPGTRLTVT.

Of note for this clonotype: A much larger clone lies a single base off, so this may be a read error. The CDR3 sequence: CASSLRTLGNQPQHF. CDR3 DNA sequence: TGTGCCAGCAGCTTAAGGACACTTGGCAATCAGCCCCAGCATTTT. The chain uses TRBV7-2 and TRBJ1-5; maybe TRBD1 (5 bases). Between the trimmed V and J ends, which lost 2 bases and 2 bases, there was a span of 10 bases. This CDR3 comprises 15 residues. Germline CDR1 and CDR2: SGHTA and FQGNSA.

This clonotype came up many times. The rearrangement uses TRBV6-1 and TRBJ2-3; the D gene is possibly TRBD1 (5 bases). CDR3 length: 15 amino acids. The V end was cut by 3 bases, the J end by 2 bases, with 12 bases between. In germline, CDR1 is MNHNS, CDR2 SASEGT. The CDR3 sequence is CASSDVREATDTQYF. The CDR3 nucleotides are TGTGCCAGCAGTGATGTCAGGGAAGCCACAGATACGCAGTATTTT.

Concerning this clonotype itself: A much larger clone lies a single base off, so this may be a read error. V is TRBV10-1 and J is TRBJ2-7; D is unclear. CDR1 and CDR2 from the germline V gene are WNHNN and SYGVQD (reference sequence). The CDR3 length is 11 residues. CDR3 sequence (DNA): TGCGCCAGCAGTGCACGTGACGAGCGGTACTTC. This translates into CASSARDERYF.

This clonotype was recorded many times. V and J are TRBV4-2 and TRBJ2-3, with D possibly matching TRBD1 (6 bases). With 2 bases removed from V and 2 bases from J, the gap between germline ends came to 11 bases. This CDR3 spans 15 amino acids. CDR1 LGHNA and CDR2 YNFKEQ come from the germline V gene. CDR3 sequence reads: CASSQLGTLTDTQYF. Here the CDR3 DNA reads TGTGCCAGCAGCCAACTGGGGACACTCACAGATACGCAGTATTTT.

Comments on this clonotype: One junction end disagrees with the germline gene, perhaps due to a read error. This CDR3 is CACSPRPVPNIQHF. The CDR3 nucleotides read TGTGCCTGCAGCCCCCGGCCGGTGCCAAACATTCAGCACTTC. The chain links TRBV28 to TRBJ2-4, with D unclear. In germline, CDR1 is MDHEN, CDR2 SYDVKM. The CDR3 length is 14 residues.

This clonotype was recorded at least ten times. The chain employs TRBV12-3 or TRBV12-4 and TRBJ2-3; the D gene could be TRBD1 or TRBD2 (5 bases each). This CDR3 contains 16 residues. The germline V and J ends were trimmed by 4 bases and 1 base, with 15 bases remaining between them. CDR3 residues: CASSWGRGEGTDTQYF. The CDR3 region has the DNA TGTGCCAGCAGTTGGGGGAGAGGAGAAGGCACAGATACGCAGTATTTT.

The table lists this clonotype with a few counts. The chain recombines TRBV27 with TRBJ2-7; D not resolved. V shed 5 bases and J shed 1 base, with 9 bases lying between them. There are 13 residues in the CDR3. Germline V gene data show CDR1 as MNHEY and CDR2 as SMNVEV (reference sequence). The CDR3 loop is CASSIGKSYEQYF. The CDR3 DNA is TGTGCCAGCAGTATCGGCAAATCCTACGAGCAGTACTTC.

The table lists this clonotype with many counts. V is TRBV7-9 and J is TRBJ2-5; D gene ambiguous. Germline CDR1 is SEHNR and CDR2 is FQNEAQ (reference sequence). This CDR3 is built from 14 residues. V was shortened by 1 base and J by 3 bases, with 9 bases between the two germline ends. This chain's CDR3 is CASSLGAGEETQYF. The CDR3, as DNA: TGTGCCAGCAGCTTAGGGGCAGGCGAAGAGACCCAGTACTTC.